The present TCR beta chain was sequenced within a study of OX40 agonist ivuxolimab in advanced cancers. The sampling schedule covered blood at baseline, cycle 4 day 1, and cycle 7 day 1. Method: immunoSEQ multiplex PCR; TCRdb's copy keeps in-frame clones and lacks some. Counted here are some 43,000 clones, roughly 90% occurring once; the ten biggest clones make up approximately 0.5%. V lost 5 bases, J lost 0 bases, and 7 bases lay in between. The germline gives CDR1 SGHTA, CDR2 FQGTGA. The CDR3 consists of 13 residues. Source: CD4+ or CD8+ T cells sorted from blood, taken in a trial of the OX40 agonist ivuxolimab. V usage is TRBV7-3 and J usage is TRBJ1-1; weak D call: TRBD1 (5 bases). This TCR came from an adult with an advanced solid tumor such as melanoma, head and neck, liver or kidney cancer. The CDR3 nucleotides are TGTGCCAGCAGCACAGGAATGAACACTGAAGCTTTCTTT. Translated, it gives CASSTGMNTEAFF.